The 20 T cell receptor beta chains below all came from one sample that was sequenced in a study of T cells after yellow fever vaccination. TCRdb re-called the 5' RACE reads through MiXCR, storing one row per CDR3 protein. The sample has a few hundred thousand distinct CDR3 sequences; around 3.9% are singletons. The starting material was PBMCs, obtained 5 days after the yellow fever booster vaccination. Receptor source: a young man who received the YFV17D yellow fever vaccine.

The sample holds a few counts of this clonotype. The rearrangement links TRBV20-1 to TRBJ1-1; 7 nucleotides line up with TRBD1. Losses at the gene ends were 2 bases for V and 0 bases for J; bases not matched to a gene: 3. CDR3 length: 14 amino acids. In germline, CDR1 is DFQATT, CDR2 SNEGSKA (reference sequence). The CDR3 protein is CSARIRGVNTEAFF. The DNA of the CDR3 is TGCAGTGCTAGAATCAGGGGGGTGAACACTGAAGCTTTCTTT.

This clonotype was seen more than once but under ten times. The chain joins TRBV5-4 to TRBJ2-7; D ambiguous. Trimming cost V 4 bases and J 2 bases, with 13 bases left between them. Germline-derived CDR1 and CDR2 are SGHNT and YYREEE (reference sequence). CDR3 length: 14 amino acids. This CDR3 reads CASSPARQTYEQYF. CDR3 in DNA: TGTGCCAGCAGCCCAGCGAGGCAAACCTACGAGCAGTACTTC.

This clonotype was observed a handful of times. The chain is built from TRBV7-9 and TRBJ1-3; no clear D. CDR1 is SEHNR, CDR2 FQNEAQ, per germline (reference sequence). V lost 1 base and J 0 bases, leaving 13 bases between the germline ends. The length of the CDR3 is 17 residues. CDR3 sequence reads: CASSLGEGFASGNTIYF. CDR3 nucleotide sequence: TGTGCCAGCAGCTTAGGGGAGGGCTTCGCCTCTGGAAACACCATATATTTT.

This clonotype was counted a few times. This chain joins TRBV6-1 and TRBJ1-5, with D unclear. Germline V gene lookup returns CDR1 MNHNS and CDR2 SASEGT. V gave up 3 bases and J gave up 9 bases, with 18 bases separating them. The CDR3 consists of 15 residues. CDR3: CASSDSRSVVRPQHF. The CDR3 region has the DNA TGTGCCAGCAGTGATTCTCGCAGTGTGGTTCGGCCCCAGCATTTT.

This clonotype was seen ten or more times. The chain is built from TRBV9 and TRBJ2-7; possible D gene TRBD1, 5 bases. Germline V lookup: CDR1 SGDLS, CDR2 YYNGEE. The CDR3 totals 14 residues. V was shortened by 0 bases and J by 2 bases, with 9 bases between the two germline ends. CDR3 residues: CASSVGGATYEQYF. CDR3 nucleotide sequence: TGTGCCAGCAGCGTAGGTGGGGCAACCTACGAGCAGTACTTC.

This clonotype was observed a handful of times. The chain couples TRBV7-2 to TRBJ2-5, with D perhaps TRBD2 (6 bases). Per germline, CDR1 SGHTA and CDR2 FQGNSA. Trimming left V 1 base short and J 4 bases short, with 13 bases between. This CDR3 comprises 15 residues. The CDR3 sequence: CASSLGGASAETQYF. The CDR3 nucleotides are TGTGCCAGCAGCTTAGGAGGAGCTAGCGCAGAGACCCAGTACTTC.

This clonotype has a count of ten or more. CDR3 nucleotides: TGCGCCCCTAAGGTCCGGTTTACCTTC. Its translation: CAPKVRFTF. The chain links TRBV5-1 to TRBJ1-2; no reliable D call. The V and J ends lost 10 bases and 14 bases respectively, with 15 bases between them. The length of the CDR3 is 9 residues. From germline, CDR1 is SGHRS and CDR2 YFSETQ.

This clonotype was counted only a few times. The chain employs TRBV23-1 and TRBJ1-2, with 9 bases matching TRBD1. TRBV23-1 is flagged as an ORF with uncertain function. CDR3 length: 13 residues. V lost 8 bases to trimming and J lost 6 bases; unmatched junction nucleotides: 7. The CDR3 here is CASPPGQGHGYTF. In DNA, the CDR3 is TGCGCCAGCCCGCCGGGACAGGGACATGGCTACACCTTC.

Only a few counts were recorded for this clonotype. The V gene is TRBV18, the J gene TRBJ2-2, with D maybe TRBD1 (5 bases). CDR3 length: 16 residues. V gave up 2 bases and J gave up 4 bases, with 14 bases separating them. Germline values: CDR1 KGHSH, CDR2 LQKENI. CDR3 loop: CASSPRKGPGTGELFF. The CDR3 bases are TGTGCCAGCTCACCAAGGAAGGGGCCGGGCACCGGGGAGCTGTTTTTT.

This clonotype was observed many times. The V and J genes are TRBV5-1 and TRBJ2-2; no clear D. The V end was cut by 2 bases, the J end by 7 bases, with 12 bases between. The germline CDR1 and CDR2 sequences are SGHRS and YFSETQ. This CDR3 is 14 amino acids long. The CDR3 loop reads CASSFSRQDGELFF. In DNA form, the CDR3 reads TGCGCCAGCAGCTTTTCACGGCAAGACGGGGAGCTGTTTTTT. Based on the CDR3 plus reference TRBV5-1 and TRBJ2-2, the full variable domain is KAGVTQTPRYLIKTRGQQVTLSCSPISGHRSVSWYQQTPGQGLQFLFEYFSETQRNKGNFPGRFSGRQFSNSRSEMNVSTLELGDSALYLCASSFSRQDGELFFGEGSRLTVL.

This chain connects TRBV20-1 to TRBJ1-2; D unresolved. The CDR3 spans 13 residues. Trimming removed 6 bases at V and 7 bases at J, with 18 bases between. Germline-derived CDR1 and CDR2 are DFQATT and SNEGSKA (reference sequence). CDR3 protein: CSAKSWTAAGYTF. The DNA for the CDR3 is TGCAGTGCGAAGTCGTGGACTGCTGCTGGCTACACCTTC.

The chain recombines TRBV5-5 with TRBJ2-7, with D perhaps TRBD1 or TRBD2 (5 bases each). The CDR3 has 12 residues. Between the trimmed V and J ends, which lost 2 bases and 6 bases, there was a span of 9 bases. CDR1 SGHKS and CDR2 YYEKEE come from the germline V gene (reference sequence). The CDR3 coding sequence is TGTGCCAGCAGCTTCGTGGGGACCGAGCAGTACTTC. Translating it yields CASSFVGTEQYF.

This clonotype showed up many times. This chain links TRBV3-1 with TRBJ2-3; D is perhaps TRBD2 (6 bases). Germline V gene lookup returns CDR1 LGHDT and CDR2 YNNKEL (reference sequence). The ends were cut back, 0 bases at V and 2 bases at J, with 15 bases in the middle. This CDR3 spans 17 amino acids. The DNA for the CDR3 is TGTGCCAGCAGCCAAGATGGAACTAGCAGGGTCACAGATACGCAGTATTTT. Translated: CASSQDGTSRVTDTQYF.

This clonotype was observed a few times. The V and J genes are TRBV6-6 and TRBJ1-5; 7 bases align to TRBD1. Looked up from germline, CDR1 is MNHNY and CDR2 is SVGAGI (reference sequence). This CDR3 has 18 residues. J gave up 0 bases and V 4 bases, and 12 bases lay outside the gene matches. This CDR3 reads CASSFRDSQTYSNQPQHF. The CDR3 DNA reads as TGTGCCAGCAGTTTCCGGGACAGCCAAACTTATAGCAATCAGCCCCAGCATTTT.

The table lists this clonotype with many counts. This chain connects TRBV20-1 to TRBJ1-1; weak D call: TRBD1 (5 bases). The CDR3 is made up of 13 amino acids. V lost 3 bases, J lost 0 bases, and 8 bases lay in between. Germline V gives CDR1 DFQATT, CDR2 SNEGSKA (reference sequence). CDR3 region: CSASDSMNTEAFF. The CDR3 DNA reads TGCAGTGCTAGCGACAGCATGAACACTGAAGCTTTCTTT.

This clonotype has only a few counts. The rearrangement joins TRBV6-1 to TRBJ2-7, with D possibly being TRBD1 (5 bases). The CDR3 spans 13 residues. Looked up from germline, CDR1 is MNHNS and CDR2 is SASEGT. V lost 2 bases to trimming and J lost 4 bases, with 9 bases between them. The CDR3 protein is CASSEQGGYEQYF. The CDR3 DNA sequence: TGTGCCAGCAGTGAACAGGGTGGGTACGAGCAGTACTTC.

V usage is TRBV2 and J usage is TRBJ1-2; tentatively, D is TRBD1 (6 bases). V lost 6 bases to trimming and J lost 0 bases, with 14 bases between them. Germline V CDR1 and CDR2: SNHLY, FYNNEI. The CDR3 totals 15 residues. The CDR3 sequence: CASRLDRLANYGYTF. In nucleotides, the CDR3 is TGTGCCAGCAGGCTCGACAGGCTAGCTAACTATGGCTACACCTTC.

This clonotype was observed at least ten times. The V gene is TRBV6-5, the J gene TRBJ1-1; maybe TRBD1 (6 bases). The germline V and J ends were trimmed by 10 bases and 0 bases, with 12 bases remaining between them. CDR1 and CDR2 (germline): MNHEY, SVGAGI. This CDR3 has 13 residues. The CDR3 nucleotides are TGTGCCACCCTCGACAGGTTGAACACTGAAGCTTTCTTT. Translated, it gives CATLDRLNTEAFF.

The CDR3 loop reads CASSQVLQNTDTQYF. For the CDR3, the DNA is TGTGCCAGCAGCCAAGTCCTACAGAACACAGATACGCAGTATTTT. This chain joins TRBV14 and TRBJ2-3, with D unclear. CDR3 length: 15 amino acids. Trimming took off 1 base at V and 2 bases at J, with 10 bases between the two ends. Germline CDR1 and CDR2: SGHDN and FVKESK.

The table lists this clonotype with many counts. The CDR3 DNA follows: TGTGCCAGCAGGGGACAGGGCCAAGAGACCCAGTACTTC. Its protein is CASRGQGQETQYF. The V and J genes are TRBV12-3 or TRBV12-4 and TRBJ2-5, with TRBD1 matching over 9 bases. Trimming removed 6 bases from V and 1 base from J; junction bases left unmatched: 0. The CDR3 is 13 amino acids.